Listed below are T cell receptor beta chains from one sample, sequenced in a study of OX40 agonist ivuxolimab in advanced cancers. Repertoires were generated with immunoSEQ multiplex PCR, while TCRdb's copy carries only in-frame clones and drops some. The sample has 150,000 to 170,000 clones; roughly 94% are singletons. The input for sequencing was CD4+ or CD8+ T cells sorted from blood, taken in a trial of the OX40 agonist ivuxolimab. The receptors were gathered from an adult with an advanced solid tumor such as melanoma, head and neck, liver or kidney cancer. Both conserved end residues are part of each CDR3. Fields, in order: J gene, V gene, clone size, CDR3 protein. Clone size appears in some rows only: once, few, many, or a class for an expanded clone.

j_call: TRBJ1-1
v_call: TRBV6-5
clone_size: .
cdr3_aa: CASSLRLGNTEAFF

j_call: TRBJ2-3
v_call: TRBV28
clone_size: .
cdr3_aa: CASSSPSNSADTQYF

j_call: TRBJ1-5
v_call: TRBV10-3
clone_size: .
cdr3_aa: CAISESVDSNQPQHF

j_call: TRBJ1-3
v_call: TRBV25-1
clone_size: .
cdr3_aa: CASSELGVRGNTIYF

j_call: TRBJ2-7
v_call: TRBV5-1
clone_size: .
cdr3_aa: CASSLGGLGVYEQYF

j_call: TRBJ2-6
v_call: TRBV7-8
clone_size: .
cdr3_aa: CASSPRGGRGDVLTF

j_call: TRBJ2-5
v_call: TRBV5-6
clone_size: once
cdr3_aa: CASSPPDPGETQYF

j_call: TRBJ2-1
v_call: TRBV7-2
clone_size: .
cdr3_aa: CASRTSGSSYNEQFF

j_call: TRBJ2-3
v_call: TRBV7-2
clone_size: few
cdr3_aa: CASSFLAGDTQYF

j_call: TRBJ2-7
v_call: TRBV28
clone_size: once
cdr3_aa: CASSRGLAGKYEQYF

j_call: TRBJ2-6
v_call: TRBV7-2
clone_size: .
cdr3_aa: CASSLQAGANVLTF

j_call: TRBJ1-1
v_call: TRBV7-9
clone_size: .
cdr3_aa: CASSFTGQNTEAFF

j_call: TRBJ1-1
v_call: TRBV18
clone_size: once
cdr3_aa: CASSPPGLRNTEAFF

j_call: TRBJ1-2
v_call: TRBV5-4
clone_size: .
cdr3_aa: CASSLDRERGYTF

j_call: TRBJ1-1
v_call: TRBV15
clone_size: .
cdr3_aa: CATSRDAGTSEAFF

j_call: TRBJ1-1
v_call: TRBV19
clone_size: .
cdr3_aa: CASKSEWTEAFF

j_call: TRBJ2-3
v_call: TRBV7-2
clone_size: .
cdr3_aa: CASSLGIITDTQYF

j_call: TRBJ2-1
v_call: TRBV19
clone_size: .
cdr3_aa: CASSIRGRGSYNEQFF

j_call: TRBJ2-7
v_call: TRBV2
clone_size: .
cdr3_aa: CASSGQGTYEQYF

j_call: TRBJ1-5
v_call: TRBV28
clone_size: .
cdr3_aa: CASRLTGEGNQPQHF

j_call: TRBJ2-3
v_call: TRBV6-5
clone_size: .
cdr3_aa: CASSPLAAPDTQYF

j_call: TRBJ2-1
v_call: TRBV18
clone_size: .
cdr3_aa: CASSPSLAGVWSHEQFF

j_call: TRBJ1-1
v_call: TRBV18
clone_size: .
cdr3_aa: CASSPPASGNTEAFF

j_call: TRBJ2-7
v_call: TRBV28
clone_size: .
cdr3_aa: CASSSQTGGAYEQYF

j_call: TRBJ1-1
v_call: TRBV10-2
clone_size: .
cdr3_aa: CASSRWEANPEAFF

j_call: TRBJ2-7
v_call: TRBV2
clone_size: .
cdr3_aa: CASSQTAGSYEQYF

j_call: TRBJ1-1
v_call: TRBV19
clone_size: .
cdr3_aa: CASSIEVTGPAFF

j_call: TRBJ1-3
v_call: TRBV6-1
clone_size: .
cdr3_aa: CASKAGTDGNTIYF

j_call: TRBJ2-7
v_call: TRBV28
clone_size: .
cdr3_aa: CASLKGLQSREQYF

j_call: TRBJ2-5
v_call: TRBV2
clone_size: .
cdr3_aa: CASSGQETQYF

j_call: TRBJ1-1
v_call: TRBV4-2
clone_size: .
cdr3_aa: CASSPGRQGGGNTEAFF

j_call: TRBJ1-3
v_call: TRBV7-8
clone_size: .
cdr3_aa: CASSSGVSGNTIYF

j_call: TRBJ1-5
v_call: TRBV7-2
clone_size: .
cdr3_aa: CASSPLRGGNQPQHF

j_call: TRBJ2-2
v_call: TRBV10-3
clone_size: .
cdr3_aa: CAIGQGNTGELFF

j_call: TRBJ2-7
v_call: TRBV21-1
clone_size: .
cdr3_aa: CASSKEDRDYEQYF

j_call: TRBJ2-2
v_call: TRBV9
clone_size: .
cdr3_aa: CASSPGRVRNTGELFF

j_call: TRBJ2-2
v_call: TRBV7-2
clone_size: .
cdr3_aa: CASSFLAGVTGELFF

j_call: TRBJ2-5
v_call: TRBV7-9
clone_size: .
cdr3_aa: CASSLGLAGGTQYF

j_call: TRBJ1-1
v_call: TRBV6-6
clone_size: .
cdr3_aa: CASSPGNRGSTEAFF

j_call: TRBJ1-4
v_call: TRBV11-2
clone_size: .
cdr3_aa: CASSLDPATTNEKLFF

j_call: TRBJ2-1
v_call: TRBV4-3
clone_size: few
cdr3_aa: CASSQDSRLVWHNEQFF

j_call: TRBJ1-3
v_call: TRBV30
clone_size: .
cdr3_aa: CAWSGGGNTIYF

j_call: TRBJ2-7
v_call: TRBV19
clone_size: .
cdr3_aa: CASSIGDRASEQYF

j_call: TRBJ2-7
v_call: TRBV28
clone_size: .
cdr3_aa: CASTSGSQYEQYF

j_call: TRBJ2-3
v_call: TRBV10-3
clone_size: .
cdr3_aa: CATLDSSNVADTQYF

j_call: TRBJ1-2
v_call: TRBV27
clone_size: .
cdr3_aa: CASSRQENYGYTF

j_call: TRBJ1-2
v_call: TRBV6-1
clone_size: .
cdr3_aa: CAYQVNYGYTF

j_call: TRBJ2-7
v_call: TRBV5-1
clone_size: .
cdr3_aa: CASSPRPGGEQYF

j_call: TRBJ2-1
v_call: TRBV10-3
clone_size: .
cdr3_aa: CAISEPVPTSYNEQFF

j_call: TRBJ1-1
v_call: TRBV5-1
clone_size: .
cdr3_aa: CASSLGTVNTEAFF

j_call: TRBJ2-7
v_call: TRBV5-1
clone_size: .
cdr3_aa: CASRRSASGVSYEQYF

j_call: TRBJ2-4
v_call: TRBV14
clone_size: .
cdr3_aa: CASSAGTAGDIQYF

j_call: TRBJ2-7
v_call: TRBV11-2
clone_size: once
cdr3_aa: CASSPHLWTATYEQYF

j_call: TRBJ1-1
v_call: TRBV29-1
clone_size: .
cdr3_aa: CSVGGMNTEAFF

j_call: TRBJ2-7
v_call: TRBV10-2
clone_size: .
cdr3_aa: CASINTGGENEQYF

j_call: TRBJ2-2
v_call: TRBV2
clone_size: .
cdr3_aa: CASSGENTGELFF

j_call: TRBJ2-2
v_call: TRBV7-3
clone_size: .
cdr3_aa: CASSFVTGELFF

j_call: TRBJ1-1
v_call: TRBV19
clone_size: .
cdr3_aa: CASSPRAGPEAFF

j_call: TRBJ1-2
v_call: TRBV5-1
clone_size: .
cdr3_aa: CASSFEANYGYTF